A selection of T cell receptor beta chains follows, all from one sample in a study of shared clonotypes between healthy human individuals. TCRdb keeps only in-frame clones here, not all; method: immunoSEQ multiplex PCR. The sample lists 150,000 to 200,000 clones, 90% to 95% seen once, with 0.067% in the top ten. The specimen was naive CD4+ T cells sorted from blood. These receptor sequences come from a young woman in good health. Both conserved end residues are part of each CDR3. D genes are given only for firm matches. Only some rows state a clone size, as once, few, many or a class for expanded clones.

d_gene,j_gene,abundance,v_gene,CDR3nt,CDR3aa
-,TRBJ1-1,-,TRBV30,TGTGCCTGGAGCGGGAAAGGGAACACTGAAGCTTTCTTT,CAWSGKGNTEAFF
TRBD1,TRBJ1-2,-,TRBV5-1,TGCGCCAGCAGCTCCCGACCCGGGACAGCCTATGGCTACACCTTC,CASSSRPGTAYGYTF
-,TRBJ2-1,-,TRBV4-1,TGCGCCAGCAGCTCCGGGTCACAGAGGGCGTCTGAGCAGTTCTTC,CASSSGSQRASEQFF
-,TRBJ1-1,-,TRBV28,TGTGCCAGCAGTCCCCCCGGATCCGGGGGATCGGACACTGAAGCTTTCTTT,CASSPPGSGGSDTEAFF
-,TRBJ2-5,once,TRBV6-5,TGTGCCAGCAGTTACTCCCCAGTGACCCAGTACTTC,CASSYSPVTQYF
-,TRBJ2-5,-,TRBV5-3,TGTGCCAGAAGCTTCCAGGGGAGCCAAGAGACCCAGTACTTC,CARSFQGSQETQYF
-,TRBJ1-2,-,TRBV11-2,TGTGCCAGCAGCTCCCGCGGGGAAGAATACAGTGGCTACACCTTC,CASSSRGEEYSGYTF
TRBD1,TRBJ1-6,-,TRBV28,TGTGCCAGCAGTTTCTACAGGGGGATGAATTCACCCCTCCACTTT,CASSFYRGMNSPLHF
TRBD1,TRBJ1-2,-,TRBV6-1,TGTGCCAGCAGGACAGGGGTTTATGGCTACACCTTC,CASRTGVYGYTF
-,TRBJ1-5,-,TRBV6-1,TGTGCCAGCAGTGCAGGTAGCAATCAGCCCCAGCATTTT,CASSAGSNQPQHF
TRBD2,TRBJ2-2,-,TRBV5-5,TGTGCCAGCAGCCGGACTAGCGGGGCGAACACCGGGGAGCTGTTTTTT,CASSRTSGANTGELFF
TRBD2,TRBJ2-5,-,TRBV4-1,TGCGCCAGCAGCCAAGGGCTAGCGGGAGACCTCCAAGAGACCCAGTACTTC,CASSQGLAGDLQETQYF
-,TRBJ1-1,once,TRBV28,TGTGCCAGCAGTTTAGTCCAGGGGTCCCAAGAAGCTTTCTTT,CASSLVQGSQEAFF
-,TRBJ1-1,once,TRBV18,TGTGCCAGCTCACCACGAGCGGGACCGGGCACTGAAGCTTTCTTT,CASSPRAGPGTEAFF
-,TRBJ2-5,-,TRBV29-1,TGCAGCGTTGAAGAGGGGAAAGAGACCCAGTACTTC,CSVEEGKETQYF
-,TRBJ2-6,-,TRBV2,TGTGCCAGCAGTTCGGCGGCCGGGGCCAACGTCCTGACTTTC,CASSSAAGANVLTF
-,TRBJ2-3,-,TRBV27,TGTGCCAGCAGTTTACTACCGGGACCATCCACAGATACGCAGTATTTT,CASSLLPGPSTDTQYF
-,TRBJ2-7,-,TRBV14,TGTGCCAGCAGCCTCTTGGCCGGGAGCTCCGGCGAGCAGTACTTC,CASSLLAGSSGEQYF
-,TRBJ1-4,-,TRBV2,TGTGCCAGCAAACCCCCCAACCCGGGGGCAAGTGAAAAACTGTTTTTT,CASKPPNPGASEKLFF
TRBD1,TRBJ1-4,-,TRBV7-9,TGTGCCAGCAGCCTAGGGGGCAGGGGTGAAGAAAAACTGTTTTTT,CASSLGGRGEEKLFF
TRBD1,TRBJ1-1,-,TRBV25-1,TGTGCCAGCAGTGGCGACAGGGGGCGGACTGAAGCTTTCTTT,CASSGDRGRTEAFF
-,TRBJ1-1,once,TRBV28,TGTGCCAGCAGTTTAGATCAACAGGGTGAAGCTTTCTTT,CASSLDQQGEAFF
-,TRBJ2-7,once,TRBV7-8,TGTGCCAGCAGCTCCCGTGCCGGTCCCGAGCAGTACTTC,CASSSRAGPEQYF
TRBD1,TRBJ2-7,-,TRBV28,TGTGCCAGCAGTGATCCGGGACAGACCTACGAGCAGTACTTC,CASSDPGQTYEQYF